These 9 T cell receptor beta chains were sequenced from one sample in a study of T cells in Graves' hyperthyroidism and ophthalmopathy. Amplified regions were TCR beta CDR3 sequences from RNA transcripts. An initial round of RT-PCR targeting the TCR CDR3 relied on the HTBI primer set. TCRdb re-analysed the multiplex PCR reads in MiXCR, keeping a single row per CDR3 protein. The sample lists 600,000 to 700,000 distinct CDR3 sequences, 45% occurring once. The sample taken for sequencing was peripheral blood or thyroid tissue (not recorded which). The source of these receptors is an adult man with Graves' disease, either hyperthyroidism or ophthalmopathy (not recorded which).

The chain joins TRBV7-8 to TRBJ1-5; the match to TRBD1 covers 8 bases. V dropped 5 bases and J dropped 5; count of bases not matched to a gene: 8. CDR1 and CDR2 from the germline V gene are SGHVS and FQNEAQ. This CDR3 is built from 15 residues. CDR3 sequence: CASSARTGRDQPQHF. The CDR3 bases are TGTGCCAGCAGCGCCAGGACAGGGAGAGATCAGCCCCAGCATTTT.

This clonotype was observed a handful of times. This sequence joins TRBV29-1 and TRBJ2-1; D could derive from TRBD1 or TRBD2 (6 bases each). V was clipped by 4 bases and J by 10 bases, with 11 bases between them. The CDR3 consists of 11 residues. Looked up from germline, CDR1 is SQVTM and CDR2 is ANQGSEA. The DNA for the CDR3 is TGCAGCGTTGCCCCCGGGGGCGAGCAGTTCTTC. Translating gives CSVAPGGEQFF.

This clonotype was observed a handful of times. The chain recombines TRBV20-1 with TRBJ2-7; 12 nucleotides agree with TRBD1. Germline-derived CDR1 and CDR2 are DFQATT and SNEGSKA (reference sequence). This CDR3 is built from 13 residues. V trimming: 7 bases; J trimming: 5 bases; junction bases outside the gene matches: 6. This CDR3 is CSVGGTGGDEQYF. Written as DNA, the CDR3 is TGCAGTGTTGGGGGGACAGGGGGCGACGAGCAGTACTTC.

This chain joins TRBV7-2 and TRBJ2-2; D unclear. V was pared by 8 bases and J by 7 bases, with 11 bases between. The CDR3 runs to 12 residues. Germline lookup yields CDR1 SGHTA and CDR2 FQGNSA. CDR3: CASSPRFGELFF. The CDR3 bases are TGTGCCAGCTCACCGCGTTTCGGGGAGCTGTTTTTT.

V is TRBV20-1 and J is TRBJ2-5; 12 positions match TRBD2. The CDR3 contains 16 residues. Germline CDR1 DFQATT, CDR2 SNEGSKA (reference sequence). The trim removed 3 bases at V and 5 bases at J, leaving 10 bases unmatched. The CDR3 bases are TGCAGTGCTAGTCGCCTAGCGGGAGGGGGATTGGAGACCCAGTACTTC. This sequence encodes CSASRLAGGGLETQYF.

The chain links TRBV6-5 to TRBJ2-5; 8 nucleotides align to TRBD1. This CDR3 comprises 15 residues. Germline V gives CDR1 MNHEY, CDR2 SVGAGI. V lost 5 bases and J lost 6; bases outside the gene matches: 11. DNA for the CDR3: TGTGCCAGCAGTCGGACGGGACAGGACGGAAAGACCCAGTACTTC. Its translation is CASSRTGQDGKTQYF.

There are many counts of this clonotype. The chain joins TRBV7-3 to TRBJ2-7, with 9 bases that match TRBD1. From germline, CDR1 is SGHTA and CDR2 FQGTGA. J gave up 3 bases and V 5 bases, and 5 bases lay outside the gene matches. CDR3 length equals 14 residues. CDR3: CASSPGTGNYEQYF. The CDR3 DNA reads TGTGCCAGCAGCCCCGGGACAGGGAACTACGAGCAGTACTTC.

The J gene is TRBJ1-1, the V gene TRBV20-1; 9 bases map to TRBD1. Germline CDR1 reads DFQATT; CDR2 reads SNEGSKA (reference sequence). The V gene end was trimmed by 5 bases and the J gene end by 5 bases; junction bases not matched to a gene: 9. The CDR3 runs to 14 residues. CDR3 nucleotide sequence: TGCAGTGCTCCCCGGACAGGGGATAGGACTGAAGCTTTCTTT. Translated: CSAPRTGDRTEAFF.

This clonotype was counted only a few times. V and J are TRBV5-6 and TRBJ1-2, with TRBD1 matching 8 bases. The CDR3 is made up of 15 amino acids. Germline lookup yields CDR1 SGHDT and CDR2 YYEEEE. The J segment lost 4 bases and the V segment lost 4 bases, leaving 9 bases of the junction unmatched. The DNA for the CDR3 is TGTGCCAGCAGCCGGACAGGGCTGGATAGCTATGGCTACACCTTC. This sequence encodes CASSRTGLDSYGYTF.